This T cell receptor beta chain stems from a study of shared clonotypes between healthy human individuals. Looking at the study overall: Plates per donor: three CD4 naive, three CD4 memory, two CD8 naive, one CD8 memory.

CDR1 is SGDLS, CDR2 YYNGEE, per germline. The CDR3 has 15 amino acids. The V and J ends lost 2 bases and 4 bases respectively, with 10 bases between them. The study enrolled healthy HIV-negative adults without recent acute infections or vaccinations as donors. A deep-level run was used for the assay. Sequencing used immunoSEQ multiplex PCR; TCRdb keeps in-frame clones, though not all of them. This sample yields around 2.5 million clones, of which 93% are seen a single time; around 0.4% belongs to the top ten. Sequencing used naive CD4+ T cells from PBMCs. Sample subset: CD45RA+ positively selected. The chain links TRBV9 to TRBJ2-6; D call uncertain. This sequence originates from a man between 18 and 35 years old in good health. Some clones in this sample may be carry-over from other donors' samples. CDR3 protein: CASSVRPRGANVLTF. The CDR3 DNA reads TGTGCCAGCAGCGTGCGGCCCAGAGGGGCCAACGTCCTGACTTTC.